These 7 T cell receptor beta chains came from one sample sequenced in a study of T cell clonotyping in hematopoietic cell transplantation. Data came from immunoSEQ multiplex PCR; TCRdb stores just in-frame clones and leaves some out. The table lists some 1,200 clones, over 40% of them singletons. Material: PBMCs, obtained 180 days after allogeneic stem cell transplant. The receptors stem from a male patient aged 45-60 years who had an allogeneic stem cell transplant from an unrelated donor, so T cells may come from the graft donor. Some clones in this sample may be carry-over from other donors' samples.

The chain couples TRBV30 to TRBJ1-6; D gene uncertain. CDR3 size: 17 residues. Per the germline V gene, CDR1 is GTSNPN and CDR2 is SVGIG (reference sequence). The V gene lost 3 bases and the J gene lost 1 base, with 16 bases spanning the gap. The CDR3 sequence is CAWRATDSWSYNSPLHF. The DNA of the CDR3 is TGTGCCTGGAGGGCGACGGATTCATGGTCCTATAATTCACCCCTCCACTTT.

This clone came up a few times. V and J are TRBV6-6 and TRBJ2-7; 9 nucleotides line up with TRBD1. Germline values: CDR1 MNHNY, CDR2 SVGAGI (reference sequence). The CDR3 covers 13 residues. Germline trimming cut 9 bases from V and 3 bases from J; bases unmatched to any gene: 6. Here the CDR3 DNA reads TGTGCCAGTTTTCCGGGACAGGGCTACGAGCAGTACTTC. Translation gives CASFPGQGYEQYF.

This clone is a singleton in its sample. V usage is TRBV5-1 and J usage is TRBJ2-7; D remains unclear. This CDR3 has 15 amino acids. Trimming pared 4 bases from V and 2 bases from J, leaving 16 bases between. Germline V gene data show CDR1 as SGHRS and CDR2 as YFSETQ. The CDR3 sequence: CASSRQVGRAYEQYF. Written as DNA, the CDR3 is TGCGCCAGCAGCCGCCAGGTGGGTCGGGCCTACGAGCAGTACTTC. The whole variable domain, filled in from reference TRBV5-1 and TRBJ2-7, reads KAGVTQTPRYLIKTRGQQVTLSCSPISGHRSVSWYQQTPGQGLQFLFEYFSETQRNKGNFPGRFSGRQFSNSRSEMNVSTLELGDSALYLCASSRQVGRAYEQYFGPGTRLTVT.

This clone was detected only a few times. The CDR3 here is CASSQEQSPIPQYF. CDR3 nucleotide sequence: TGCGCCAGCAGCCAAGAACAATCCCCCATACCACAGTATTTT. V is TRBV4-1 and J is TRBJ2-3; D is undetermined. The germline V and J ends were trimmed by 0 bases and 12 bases, with 16 bases remaining between them. Per germline, CDR1 MGHRA and CDR2 YSYEKL. The CDR3 extends over 14 amino acids.

CDR3 bases: TGTGCCAGCAACCCAGTTGGGGGGAAAGAGACCCAGTACTTC. This encodes CASNPVGGKETQYF. The rearrangement uses TRBV6-5 and TRBJ2-5; a weak D match, TRBD2 (6 bases). Germline V gene data show CDR1 as MNHEY and CDR2 as SVGAGI. The CDR3 has 14 amino acids. Trimming cost V 7 bases and J 3 bases, with 15 bases left between them.

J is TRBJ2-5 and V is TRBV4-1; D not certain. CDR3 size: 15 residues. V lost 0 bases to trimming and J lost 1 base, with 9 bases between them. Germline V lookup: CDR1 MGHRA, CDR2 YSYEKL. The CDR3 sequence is CASSQDLGRQETQYF. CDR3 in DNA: TGCGCCAGCAGCCAAGATCTTGGACGCCAAGAGACCCAGTACTTC.

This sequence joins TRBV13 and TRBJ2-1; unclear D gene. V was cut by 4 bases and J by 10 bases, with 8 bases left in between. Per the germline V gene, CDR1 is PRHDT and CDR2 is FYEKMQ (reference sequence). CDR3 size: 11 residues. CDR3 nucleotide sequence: TGTGCCAGCAGCTCCGACCTGGAGCAGTTCTTC. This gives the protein CASSSDLEQFF.